This TCR beta chain is from a study of blood T cell repertoires in COVID-19. Study-level information: Whether acute or convalescent, the COVID-19 samples came from the United States, Italy and Spain. PBMCs, B-cell-depleted T cells, or T cells were the source of the cDNA or gDNA that made up the material.

Enrollment of patients from Seattle took place during active infection, with longitudinal follow-up. How the authors handled the data: Quantification of nucleated cells was approximated via reference gene primer amplification. Clones were sequenced by immunoSEQ multiplex PCR, and TCRdb holds only the in-frame ones, with some missing. V, J and clone size are those of that table, while D and trimming were read from the DNA. The table records about 98,000 clones, roughly 92% of them present only once. There are 12 residues in the CDR3. The germline V gene encodes CDR1 ENHRY and CDR2 SYGVKD. The rearrangement links TRBV10-3 to TRBJ2-7; 7 nucleotides agree with TRBD1. Source material: peripheral blood. This sequence was found in a woman aged 45-65 years with COVID-19, enrolled during active disease. The CDR3: CAWDRPVTEQYF. In DNA form, the CDR3 reads TGTGCTTGGGACAGACCCGTGACCGAGCAGTACTTC.